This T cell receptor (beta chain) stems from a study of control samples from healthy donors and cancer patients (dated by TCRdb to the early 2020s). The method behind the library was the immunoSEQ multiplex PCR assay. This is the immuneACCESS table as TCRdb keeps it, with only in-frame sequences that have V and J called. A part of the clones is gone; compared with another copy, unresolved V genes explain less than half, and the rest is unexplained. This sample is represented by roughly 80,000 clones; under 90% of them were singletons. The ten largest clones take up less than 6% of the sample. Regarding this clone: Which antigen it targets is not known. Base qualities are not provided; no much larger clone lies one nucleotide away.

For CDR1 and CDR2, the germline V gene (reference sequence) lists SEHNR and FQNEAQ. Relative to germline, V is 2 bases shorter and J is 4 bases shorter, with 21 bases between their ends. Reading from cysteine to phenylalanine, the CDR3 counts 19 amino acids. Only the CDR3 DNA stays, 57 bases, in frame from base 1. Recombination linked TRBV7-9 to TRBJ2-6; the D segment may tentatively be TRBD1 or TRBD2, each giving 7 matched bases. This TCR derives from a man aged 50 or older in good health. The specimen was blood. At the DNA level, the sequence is TGTGCCAGCAGCTTAATGGGTTGGGAGGGGGCAAGAGGGGCCAACGTCCTGACTTTC. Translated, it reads CASSLMGWEGARGANVLTF. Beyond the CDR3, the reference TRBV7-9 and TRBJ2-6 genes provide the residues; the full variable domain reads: DTGVSQNPRHKITKRGQNVTFRCDPISEHNRLYWYRQTLGQGPEFLTYFQNEAQLEKSRLLSDRFSAERPKGSFSTLEIQRTEQGDSAMYLCASSLMGWEGARGANVLTFGAGSRLTVL.